This record concerns one T cell receptor beta chain sequence. CDR1 is MNHNS, CDR2 SASEGT, per germline. The CDR3 runs to 18 residues. This sample is part of a study of blood T cells in healthy people across ages. It was with a sample-barcoded 5' primer and a J-beta primer mix that a second PCR of about 6 to 12 cycles was run. TCRdb re-derived calls from the 5' RACE reads in MiXCR, one entry per CDR3 protein. Altogether almost 800,000 distinct CDR3 sequences are present, roughly 64% being singletons, with the ten largest covering roughly 22%. The rearrangement joins TRBV6-1 to TRBJ2-7; TRBD2 aligns across 7 bases. The J call may be mistaken, given a closer DNA end match to TRBJ2-5. Input material: blood. The sequence was collected from a young man in good health. This CDR3 is CASSERDYTTIARETQYF. CDR3 bases: TGTGCCAGCAGTGAACGGGACTACACCACAATCGCGAGGGAGACCCAGTACTTC.